Sequencing of this TCR beta chain was carried out in a study of a mutant IDH1 vaccine in newly diagnosed glioma. Study details: Vaccination followed radiotherapy alone by 4-6 weeks, or accompanied temozolomide cycles. The earlier regimen, radiotherapy, temozolomide, or both, was most often both.

General observations from the study: It seemed that pseudoprogression was not linked to changes in the top peripheral T cell clonotypes. Vaccination induced immune responses in roughly 93% of patients.

V gave up 5 bases and J gave up 7 bases; unmatched junction bases: 5. This CDR3 region has 14 residues. In germline, CDR1 is MNHEY, CDR2 SMNVEV (reference sequence). To note about this clone: What it binds is not known.

Time point specified: week 23, last vaccination. In every dose of vaccine, 300 ug of mutant IDH1 20-mer peptide was given alongside topical imiquimod. The assay was immunoSEQ multiplex PCR, and TCRdb's table has in-frame clones only and misses some. The table shows about 54,000 clones, with 75% to 85% occurring only once. The sequencing here drew on PBMCs, taken from a glioma patient whose treatment included an IDH1 peptide vaccine. The clonotype was recovered from a middle-aged man with glioma. The chain couples TRBV27 to TRBJ1-6; 7 bases are shared with TRBD1. The CDR3 is CASSQGGLNSPLHF. CDR3 DNA sequence: TGTGCCAGCAGTCAGGGGGGGCTCAATTCACCCCTCCACTTT.